One T cell receptor (beta chain) is described in this entry. Its antigen is not known. The sample belongs to a study of cytomegalovirus exposure and HLA in healthy donors. General study results and limits: First-cohort TCR clusters were later found to tend to co-occur in the 120 or so validation repertoires. The CMV antigen specificity of a few CMV-associated chains was confirmed through in vitro analysis.

The CDR3 length is 14 residues. V gave up 5 bases and J gave up 7 bases; unmatched junction bases: 6. Per the germline V gene, CDR1 is MDHEN and CDR2 is SYDVKM. Here immunoSEQ multiplex PCR was the method, and the copy in TCRdb shows in-frame clones only, minus some. In the table there are some 250,000 clones, 80% to 95% of which are singletons. Sequencing was performed on PBMCs. This chain uses TRBV28 with TRBJ2-7; 12 bases agree with TRBD2. This receptor was identified in a woman between 25 and 40 years old in good health and CMV-seronegative. CDR3 in amino acids: CASSRLAGEGEQYF. In nucleotides, the CDR3 is TGTGCCAGCAGTAGACTAGCGGGAGAAGGGGAGCAGTACTTC.